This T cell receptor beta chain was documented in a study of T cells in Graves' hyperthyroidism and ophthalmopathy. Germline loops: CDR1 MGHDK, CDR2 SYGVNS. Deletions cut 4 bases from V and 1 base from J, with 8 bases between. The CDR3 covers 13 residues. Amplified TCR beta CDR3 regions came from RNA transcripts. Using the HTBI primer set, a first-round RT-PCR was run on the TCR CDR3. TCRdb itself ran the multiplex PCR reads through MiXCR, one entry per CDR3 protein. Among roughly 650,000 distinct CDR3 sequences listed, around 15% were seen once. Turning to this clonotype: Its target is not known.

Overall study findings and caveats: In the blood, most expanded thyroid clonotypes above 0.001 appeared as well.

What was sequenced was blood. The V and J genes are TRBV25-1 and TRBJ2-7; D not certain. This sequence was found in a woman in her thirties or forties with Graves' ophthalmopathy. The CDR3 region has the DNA TGTGCCAGCAGTGGGGGTTGGTCCTACGAGCAGTACTTC. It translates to CASSGGWSYEQYF.